Below, 26 T cell receptor beta chains from the same sample are listed, as sequenced in a study of Graves' ophthalmopathy and Graves' hyperthyroidism. The authors amplified TCR beta CDR3 regions from RNA transcripts. Investigators did first-round RT-PCR with HTBI primers, then second-round multiplex PCR. From the multiplex PCR reads, TCRdb called clonotypes with MiXCR, one entry per CDR3 protein. The table includes about 400,000 distinct CDR3 sequences, 15% detected once. The sample consisted of peripheral blood. Source of these receptors: a woman between 18 and 29 years old with stable Graves' hyperthyroidism.

This clonotype occurred many times. The gene calls are TRBV7-2 and TRBJ2-7; 12 nucleotides line up with TRBD2. Germline-derived CDR1 and CDR2 are SGHTA and FQGNSA. The CDR3 is 16 amino acids. Trimming cost V 1 base and J 6 bases; bases outside gene matches: 7. CDR3 sequence reads: CASSLDSSGGAREQYF. CDR3 bases: TGTGCCAGCAGCTTAGACTCTAGCGGGGGGGCCCGCGAGCAGTACTTC. Full variable domain (missing parts from reference TRBV7-2 and TRBJ2-7): GAGVSQSPSNKVTEKGKDVELRCDPISGHTALYWYRQSLGQGLEFLIYFQGNSAPDKSGLPSDRFSAERTGGSVSTLTIQRTQQEDSAVYLCASSLDSSGGAREQYFGPGTRLTVT.

This clonotype came up many times. The J gene is TRBJ2-5, the V gene TRBV6-5; 8 nucleotides match TRBD2. After removal of 6 bases from V and 5 bases from J, the junction contained 11 bases not matched to a gene. The CDR3 is 15 amino acids. From germline, CDR1 is MNHEY and CDR2 SVGAGI. The CDR3 nucleotides read TGTGCCAGCAGGGGGCCGGGGGGGTCAGGGGAGACCCAGTACTTC. Translated: CASRGPGGSGETQYF.

This clonotype was seen repeatedly, ten times or more. A junction end diverges from the germline sequence, so it may reflect a read error. The V and J genes are TRBV29-1 and TRBJ2-5; D perhaps matches TRBD1 (6 bases). The germline V gene has CDR1 SQVTM and CDR2 ANQGSEA. This CDR3 has 12 amino acids. The CDR3 region has the DNA TGCAGCGTGGAAGGACAGATTGAGACCCAGTACTTC. Its protein is CSVEGQIETQYF.

This clonotype was counted many times. The V gene is TRBV12-3 or TRBV12-4, the J gene TRBJ1-2; 7 bases line up with TRBD1. This CDR3 is built from 14 residues. V dropped 6 bases and J dropped 4; count of bases not matched to a gene: 8. This chain's CDR3 is CASRSGDSPYGYTF. In nucleotides, the CDR3 is TGTGCCAGCAGAAGCGGGGACAGCCCCTATGGCTACACCTTC.

This sequence joins TRBV10-3 and TRBJ2-5; 7 bases map to TRBD1. The CDR3 loop spans 16 amino acids. With V trimmed by 8 bases and J by 5 bases, 17 bases remained unmatched. Germline CDR1 ENHRY, CDR2 SYGVKD. The CDR3 region has the DNA TGTGCCATCGACCAAAAATTCCCCGACAGGGAGGAGACCCAGTACTTC. This translates into CAIDQKFPDREETQYF.

There are a few counts of this clonotype. This chain links TRBV9 with TRBJ2-2, with TRBD1 matching over 7 bases. The J segment lost 1 base and the V segment lost 0 bases, leaving 6 bases of the junction unmatched. Germline CDR1 reads SGDLS; CDR2 reads YYNGEE. This CDR3 spans 17 amino acids. CDR3: CASSVGVGQVNTGELFF. The CDR3 nucleotides read TGTGCCAGCAGCGTAGGGGTAGGACAGGTGAACACCGGGGAGCTGTTTTTT.

In this sample, this clonotype turned up a few times. The J gene is TRBJ2-3, the V gene TRBV28; 10 bases are a match to TRBD2. Germline V gene sequence: CDR1 MDHEN, CDR2 SYDVKM. This CDR3 comprises 16 residues. V trimming: 4 bases; J trimming: 2 bases; junction bases outside the gene matches: 6. CDR3: CASSSLAGALTDTQYF. In DNA form, the CDR3 reads TGTGCCAGCAGTTCCCTAGCGGGGGCCCTCACAGATACGCAGTATTTT.

This chain connects TRBV15 to TRBJ1-2; D is perhaps TRBD1 (6 bases). Deletions cut 5 bases from V and 0 bases from J, with 13 bases between. The CDR3 is 15 residues long. Germline V gene data show CDR1 as LNHNV and CDR2 as YYDKDF (reference sequence). The DNA for the CDR3 is TGTGCCACCAGCCGGGACACATTTACTAACTATGGCTACACCTTC. This translates into CATSRDTFTNYGYTF.

This clonotype occurred many times. The chain employs TRBV20-1 and TRBJ1-2; D might be TRBD1 (6 bases). The germline V gene has CDR1 DFQATT and CDR2 SNEGSKA (reference sequence). This CDR3 spans 13 amino acids. The V end was cut by 4 bases, the J end by 3 bases, with 12 bases between. CDR3 amino acids: CSATSTGYYGYTF. The CDR3 bases are TGCAGTGCTACGTCGACAGGATACTATGGCTACACCTTC.

This chain links TRBV11-3 with TRBJ2-5; 11 bases line up with TRBD2. J lost 3 bases, V lost 5 bases, and 11 bases had no gene match. The germline CDR1 and CDR2 sequences are SGHNT and YENEEA. This CDR3 is 17 amino acids long. Here the CDR3 reads CASSRTSGGPVKETQYF. CDR3 DNA sequence: TGTGCCAGCAGCCGAACTAGCGGGGGCCCCGTGAAAGAGACCCAGTACTTC. Full variable domain (remainder filled in from reference TRBV11-3 and TRBJ2-5): EAGVVQSPRYKIIEKKQPVAFWCNPISGHNTLYWYLQNLGQGPELLIRYENEEAVDDSQLPKDRFSAERLKGVDSTLKIQPAELGDSAVYLCASSRTSGGPVKETQYFGPGTRLLVL.

This clonotype occurred a few times. The chain couples TRBV29-1 to TRBJ2-7, with D tentatively TRBD2 (8 bases). The CDR3 totals 13 residues. CDR1 is SQVTM and CDR2 is ANQGSEA in the germline V gene. Trimming pared 6 bases from V and 2 bases from J, leaving 14 bases between. The CDR3 protein is CSVGRDSPYEQYF. CDR3 bases: TGCAGCGTCGGGAGGGACAGTCCCTACGAGCAGTACTTC.

This clonotype occurred a few times. Here the CDR3 DNA reads TGTGCCAGCAGCCAAGGAGGTAGATTGAACACTGAAGCTTTCTTT. Translated, it gives CASSQGGRLNTEAFF. The chain joins TRBV3-1 to TRBJ1-1; D not certain. V was clipped by 1 base and J by 0 bases, with 9 bases between them. Germline loops: CDR1 LGHDT, CDR2 YNNKEL (reference sequence). The CDR3 extends over 15 amino acids.

This clonotype was seen repeatedly, ten times or more. The V and J genes are TRBV11-2 and TRBJ1-5; the D is unclear. V was cut by 1 base and J by 3 bases, with 10 bases left in between. Germline V CDR1 and CDR2: SGHAT, FQNNGV. This CDR3 is built from 15 residues. The CDR3 region is CASSLGRSVNQPQHF. The CDR3 DNA is TGTGCCAGCAGCTTAGGGCGCAGCGTCAATCAGCCCCAGCATTTT.

The chain uses TRBV12-3 or TRBV12-4 and TRBJ2-5, with 8 bases fitting TRBD1. J was trimmed by 5 bases and V by 3 bases; bases with no gene match: 11. The CDR3 length is 16 residues. The CDR3 reads CASSFQTGVRRETQYF. CDR3 DNA sequence: TGTGCCAGCAGTTTCCAGACAGGGGTTAGGCGGGAGACCCAGTACTTC.

This chain joins TRBV5-5 and TRBJ1-2; no definite D call. Germline V gene data show CDR1 as SGHKS and CDR2 as YYEKEE (reference sequence). V was cut by 1 base and J by 2 bases, with 15 bases left in between. This CDR3 is built from 16 residues. The CDR3 coding sequence is TGTGCCAGCAGCTTGACCCTTCAGGCGGCGAACTATGGCTACACCTTC. Protein: CASSLTLQAANYGYTF. The variable domain in full, with the rest retrieved from reference TRBV5-5 and TRBJ1-2, is DAGVTQSPTHLIKTRGQQVTLRCSPISGHKSVSWYQQVLGQGPQFIFQYYEKEERGRGNFPDRFSARQFPNYSSELNVNALLLGDSALYLCASSLTLQAANYGYTFGSGTRLTVV.

This clonotype was observed at least ten times. The chain combines TRBV6-1 with TRBJ2-7, with D perhaps TRBD1 (5 bases). Germline assignment: CDR1 MNHNS and CDR2 SASEGT. Trimming cost V 8 bases and J 0 bases, with 14 bases left between them. This CDR3 spans 14 amino acids. The CDR3 loop reads CASGRTGDSYEQYF. DNA of the CDR3: TGTGCCAGCGGCCGTACAGGCGACTCCTACGAGCAGTACTTC.

V and J are TRBV6-1 and TRBJ2-7; D may correspond to TRBD1 or TRBD2 (6 bases each). Germline loops: CDR1 MNHNS, CDR2 SASEGT. V was trimmed by 10 bases and J by 2 bases, leaving 12 bases between them. The CDR3 totals 12 residues. CDR3 DNA: TGTGCCACCCGGGGGCCTACCTACGAGCAGTACTTC. Translating gives CATRGPTYEQYF.

A remark on this clonotype: A much larger clone sits a single nucleotide away, making a read error possible. V is TRBV10-2 and J is TRBJ2-7; 9 bases agree with TRBD2. The CDR3 has 14 residues. CDR1 is WSHSY, CDR2 SAAADI, per germline. The CDR3 coding sequence is TGCGTCAGCATCACGCGGGAGGGTTCCTACGAGCAGTACTTC. It is translated as CVSITREGSYEQYF.

A few counts support this clonotype. The V call is TRBV4-1, the J call TRBJ2-5; no reliable D call. The V end was cut by 1 base, the J end by 1 base, with 10 bases between. The CDR3 length is 15 residues. Germline CDR1 is MGHRA and CDR2 is YSYEKL. The CDR3 DNA reads TGCGCCAGCAGCCAAGCAAAAGGGCTCCAAGAGACCCAGTACTTC. This translates into CASSQAKGLQETQYF.

This chain links TRBV13 with TRBJ2-5; D uncertain. The germline CDR1 and CDR2 sequences are PRHDT and FYEKMQ (reference sequence). This CDR3 is built from 15 residues. Deletions cut 0 bases from V and 4 bases from J, with 12 bases between. CDR3 protein: CASSLGGRSRETQYF. CDR3 in DNA: TGTGCCAGCAGCTTAGGAGGCAGATCCCGAGAGACCCAGTACTTC. The whole variable domain, remainder taken from reference TRBV13 and TRBJ2-5, is AAGVIQSPRHLIKEKRETATLKCYPIPRHDTVYWYQQGPGQDPQFLISFYEKMQSDKGSIPDRFSAQQFSDYHSELNMSSLELGDSALYFCASSLGGRSRETQYFGPGTRLLVL.

This clonotype has at least ten counts. This rearrangement joins TRBV9 to TRBJ1-2, with 11 bases matching TRBD1. The germline CDR1 and CDR2 sequences are SGDLS and YYNGEE. The length of the CDR3 is 15 residues. The J segment lost 2 bases and the V segment lost 3 bases, leaving 3 bases of the junction unmatched. The CDR3 sequence: CASSGTGGNNYGYTF. CDR3 sequence (DNA): TGTGCCAGCAGCGGGACAGGGGGCAACAACTATGGCTACACCTTC.

The table lists this clonotype with many counts. J is TRBJ1-1 and V is TRBV19; 7 bases fit TRBD1. With 5 bases clipped from V and 4 bases from J, the junction kept 10 bases outside the gene matches. Per the germline V gene, CDR1 is LNHDA and CDR2 is SQIVND (reference sequence). The CDR3 extends over 15 amino acids. Here the CDR3 DNA reads TGTGCCAGTAGTGCACTGAGGGGGCAAGGCACTGAAGCTTTCTTT. Translated, it gives CASSALRGQGTEAFF. The variable domain in full, completed from reference TRBV19 and TRBJ1-1, reads DGGITQSPKYLFRKEGQNVTLSCEQNLNHDAMYWYRQDPGQGLRLIYYSQIVNDFQKGDIAEGYSVSREKKESFPLTVTSAQKNPTAFYLCASSALRGQGTEAFFGQGTRLTVV.

This clonotype was picked up many times. The J gene is TRBJ2-5, the V gene TRBV6-1; 7 positions agree with TRBD2. The CDR3 runs 14 residues. Germline assignment: CDR1 MNHNS and CDR2 SASEGT. Trimming took 6 bases from V and 5 from J; bases not matched to a gene: 9. CDR3 bases: TGTGCCAGCAGCCCCGCCGGGGAGGGGGAGACCCAGTACTTC. Translated: CASSPAGEGETQYF.

The rearrangement links TRBV7-2 to TRBJ2-5; D remains unclear. Deletions cut 1 base from V and 2 bases from J, with 5 bases between. In germline, CDR1 is SGHTA, CDR2 FQGNSA. This CDR3 is built from 13 residues. The CDR3 reads CASSLEVQETQYF. The CDR3 nucleotides are TGTGCCAGCAGCTTAGAAGTACAAGAGACCCAGTACTTC.

In this sample, this clonotype turned up many times. The chain's CDR3 is CASSEAIKEAFF. Here the CDR3 DNA reads TGTGCCAGCAGTGAAGCGATAAAGGAAGCTTTCTTT. The V and J genes are TRBV2 and TRBJ1-1; D not resolved. Germline-derived CDR1 and CDR2 are SNHLY and FYNNEI. Deletions cut 0 bases from V and 8 bases from J, with 7 bases between. This CDR3 is built from 12 residues.

This clonotype was recorded many times. The V and J genes are TRBV12-3 or TRBV12-4 and TRBJ2-5; TRBD1 might be the D (6 bases). The CDR3 runs 16 residues. The germline V and J ends were trimmed by 5 bases and 4 bases, with 20 bases remaining between them. CDR3 DNA: TGTGCCAGCAGTCTCCCGAGACAGGAAGCAAGAGAGACCCAGTACTTC. Translating gives CASSLPRQEARETQYF.